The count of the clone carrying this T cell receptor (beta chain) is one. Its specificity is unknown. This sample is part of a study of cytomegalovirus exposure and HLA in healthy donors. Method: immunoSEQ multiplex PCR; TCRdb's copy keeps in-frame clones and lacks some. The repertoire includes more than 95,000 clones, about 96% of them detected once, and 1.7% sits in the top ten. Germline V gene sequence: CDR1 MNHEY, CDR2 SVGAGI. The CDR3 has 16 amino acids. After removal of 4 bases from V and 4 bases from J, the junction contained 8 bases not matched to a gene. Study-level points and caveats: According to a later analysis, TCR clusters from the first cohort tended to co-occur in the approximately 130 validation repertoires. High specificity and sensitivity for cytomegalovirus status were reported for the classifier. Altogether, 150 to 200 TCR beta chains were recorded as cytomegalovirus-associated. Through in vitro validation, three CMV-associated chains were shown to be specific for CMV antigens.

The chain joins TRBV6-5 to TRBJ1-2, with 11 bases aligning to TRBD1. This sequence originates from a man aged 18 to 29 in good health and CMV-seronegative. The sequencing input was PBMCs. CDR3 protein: CASSSRGGQGVYGYTF. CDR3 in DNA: TGTGCCAGCAGTTCACGAGGGGGACAGGGGGTCTATGGCTACACCTTC.